This TCR beta chain emerged from a study of OX40 agonist ivuxolimab in advanced cancers. Produced via immunoSEQ multiplex PCR; TCRdb's table is partial and in-frame only. The sample has over 70,000 clones; more than 75% are singletons. CDR3 size: 12 residues. Trimming cost V 2 bases and J 11 bases, with 12 bases left between them. Germline assignment: CDR1 SEHNR and CDR2 FQNEAQ (reference sequence). Sequencing used CD4+ or CD8+ T cells sorted from blood, obtained in a trial of the OX40 agonist ivuxolimab. The chain carries TRBV7-9 and TRBJ1-1; D uncertain. This TCR was sampled from an adult with an advanced solid tumor such as melanoma, head and neck, liver or kidney cancer. CDR3 DNA: TGTGCCAGCAGCTTATCCTCGCTATCGGCTTTCTTT. Translating it yields CASSLSSLSAFF.